This is a list of T cell receptor beta chains from one sample in a study of T cells expressing NK-cell markers. TCRdb reprocessed the 5' RACE reads and stores each CDR3 protein as one record, lacking DNA. The sample table sets out 150,000 to 200,000 distinct CDR3 sequences. The material sequenced was blood T cells: a sorted CD56 or NKG2C T cell subset, CD4+ or CD8+ T cells, or bulk PBMC T cells (not recorded which). All receptors derive from a woman between 18 and 70 years old in good health. Each CDR3 is given with its conserved first and last residue.

j_gene: TRBJ2-3
v_gene: TRBV12-5
CDR3aa: CASGSGQRLPTDTQYF

j_gene: TRBJ2-2
v_gene: TRBV6-5
CDR3aa: CASSYSPLAGELFF

j_gene: TRBJ2-1
v_gene: TRBV9
CDR3aa: CASSWGTSGQQNEQFF

j_gene: TRBJ2-7
v_gene: TRBV20-1
CDR3aa: CSARDYLSYEQYF

j_gene: TRBJ1-1
v_gene: TRBV6-5
CDR3aa: CASSYGRQGFLTGTEAFF

j_gene: TRBJ1-5
v_gene: TRBV10-3
CDR3aa: CAISESAVHSNQPQHF

j_gene: TRBJ2-7
v_gene: TRBV9
CDR3aa: CASSVATGSGGGYEQYF

j_gene: TRBJ1-3
v_gene: TRBV20-1
CDR3aa: CSAREGTSGNTIYF

j_gene: TRBJ2-5
v_gene: TRBV9
CDR3aa: CASSSIPGLAGETQYF

j_gene: TRBJ2-7
v_gene: TRBV29-1
CDR3aa: CSVEGQTRDYEQYF

j_gene: TRBJ2-3
v_gene: TRBV7-8
CDR3aa: CASSFRDRGRDTQYF

j_gene: TRBJ1-1
v_gene: TRBV7-6
CDR3aa: CASSLEQNTEAFF

j_gene: TRBJ1-3
v_gene: TRBV29-1
CDR3aa: CSLIVGNTIYF

j_gene: TRBJ2-3
v_gene: TRBV7-9
CDR3aa: CASSLASGGGDTQYF

j_gene: TRBJ2-2
v_gene: TRBV7-3
CDR3aa: CASSLTQLAGFSTGELFF

j_gene: TRBJ2-1
v_gene: TRBV27
CDR3aa: CASRITSDRANEQFF

j_gene: TRBJ2-1
v_gene: TRBV7-3
CDR3aa: CASSPDYGRGEQFF

j_gene: TRBJ1-6
v_gene: TRBV5-1
CDR3aa: CASSLKDSNSPLHF

j_gene: TRBJ2-1
v_gene: TRBV12-3/TRBV12-4
CDR3aa: CASSIRQGGYNEQFF

j_gene: TRBJ2-4
v_gene: TRBV20-1
CDR3aa: CSAREGGVVKNIQYF

j_gene: TRBJ2-5
v_gene: TRBV5-1
CDR3aa: CASSLGGSGRETQYF

j_gene: TRBJ2-1
v_gene: TRBV5-1
CDR3aa: CASRSARADNEQFF

j_gene: TRBJ1-2
v_gene: TRBV2
CDR3aa: CASSLYYGYTF

j_gene: TRBJ2-7
v_gene: TRBV12-3/TRBV12-4
CDR3aa: CASSFTGGPYEQYF

j_gene: TRBJ2-2
v_gene: TRBV2
CDR3aa: CARASGTNTGELFF

j_gene: TRBJ2-5
v_gene: TRBV5-1
CDR3aa: CASSLDSQETQYF

j_gene: TRBJ2-1
v_gene: TRBV5-1
CDR3aa: CASSLSAHGEGEQFF

j_gene: TRBJ2-7
v_gene: TRBV28
CDR3aa: CASSLGRGYEQYF

j_gene: TRBJ2-1
v_gene: TRBV25-1
CDR3aa: CASQGISNEQFF

j_gene: TRBJ1-1
v_gene: TRBV4-1
CDR3aa: CASSQDMLDRVKAFF

j_gene: TRBJ2-5
v_gene: TRBV20-1
CDR3aa: CSARGTGQETQYF

j_gene: TRBJ2-1
v_gene: TRBV5-1
CDR3aa: CASSLSGTSGGAWEFF

j_gene: TRBJ2-7
v_gene: TRBV3-1
CDR3aa: CASSAIGDEQYF

j_gene: TRBJ2-5
v_gene: TRBV18
CDR3aa: CASSTGQERPQYF

j_gene: TRBJ1-1
v_gene: TRBV2
CDR3aa: CASSERVGTEAFF

j_gene: TRBJ2-5
v_gene: TRBV5-1
CDR3aa: CASSSGRMQETQYF

j_gene: TRBJ2-3
v_gene: TRBV5-1
CDR3aa: CASSLAPSGNTDTQYF

j_gene: TRBJ1-1
v_gene: TRBV19
CDR3aa: CASSINWGMNTEAFF

j_gene: TRBJ2-7
v_gene: TRBV20-1
CDR3aa: CSASRLVGTYEQYF

j_gene: TRBJ1-1
v_gene: TRBV20-1
CDR3aa: CSVTEFRGTEAFF

j_gene: TRBJ2-7
v_gene: TRBV27
CDR3aa: CASSLREVSYEQYF

j_gene: TRBJ2-5
v_gene: TRBV7-9
CDR3aa: CAWSGGGFQETQYF

j_gene: TRBJ2-1
v_gene: TRBV2
CDR3aa: CASSRTSSRPYNEQFF

j_gene: TRBJ2-5
v_gene: TRBV5-6
CDR3aa: CASSLIHQETQYF

j_gene: TRBJ2-1
v_gene: TRBV20-1
CDR3aa: CSASGMGSSYNEQFF

j_gene: TRBJ2-2
v_gene: TRBV14
CDR3aa: CASSQSVTGELFF

j_gene: TRBJ2-2
v_gene: TRBV4-1
CDR3aa: CASSPTGLPNTGELFF

j_gene: TRBJ2-2
v_gene: TRBV9
CDR3aa: CASSPTSGRGTGELFF

j_gene: TRBJ2-1
v_gene: TRBV4-2
CDR3aa: CASSPSSGTYNEQFF

j_gene: TRBJ2-1
v_gene: TRBV7-2
CDR3aa: CASSLEAGEQFF

j_gene: TRBJ2-3
v_gene: TRBV12-3/TRBV12-4
CDR3aa: CASSFWSNTDTQYF

j_gene: TRBJ2-3
v_gene: TRBV5-1
CDR3aa: CASREQGVGTDTQYF

j_gene: TRBJ2-7
v_gene: TRBV9
CDR3aa: CASSVAGGGALLHEQYF

j_gene: TRBJ1-2
v_gene: TRBV6-5
CDR3aa: CASSYEGRGSGGYTF

j_gene: TRBJ1-2
v_gene: TRBV25-1
CDR3aa: CASSELGTGGESGYTF

j_gene: TRBJ2-3
v_gene: TRBV24-1
CDR3aa: CATTAGTTGTDTQYF

j_gene: TRBJ2-3
v_gene: TRBV27
CDR3aa: CASSLLAGASTDTQYF